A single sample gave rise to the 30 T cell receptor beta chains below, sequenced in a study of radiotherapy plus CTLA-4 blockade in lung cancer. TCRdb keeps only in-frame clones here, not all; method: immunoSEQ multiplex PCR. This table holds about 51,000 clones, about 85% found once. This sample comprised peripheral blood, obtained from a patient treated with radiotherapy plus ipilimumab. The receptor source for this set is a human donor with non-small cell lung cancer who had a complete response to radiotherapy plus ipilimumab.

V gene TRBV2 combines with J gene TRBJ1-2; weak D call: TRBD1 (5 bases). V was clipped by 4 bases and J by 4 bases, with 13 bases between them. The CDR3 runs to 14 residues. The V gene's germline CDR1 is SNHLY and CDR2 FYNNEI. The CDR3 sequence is CASSVEGQGYGYTF. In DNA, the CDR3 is TGTGCCAGCAGTGTGGAGGGGCAGGGCTATGGCTACACCTTC.

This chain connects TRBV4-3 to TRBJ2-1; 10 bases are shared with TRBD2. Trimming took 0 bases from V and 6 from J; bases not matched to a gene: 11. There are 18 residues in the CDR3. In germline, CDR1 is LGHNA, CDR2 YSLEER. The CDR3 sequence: CASSQDSSLAGVFNEQFF. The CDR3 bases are TGCGCCAGCAGCCAAGATAGTAGTCTAGCGGGAGTTTTCAATGAGCAGTTCTTC.

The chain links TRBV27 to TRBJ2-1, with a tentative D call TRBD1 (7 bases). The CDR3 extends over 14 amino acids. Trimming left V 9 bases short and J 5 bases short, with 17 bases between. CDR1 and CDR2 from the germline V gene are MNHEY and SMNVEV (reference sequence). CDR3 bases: TGTGCCAGTGGAAGGGGGGACAGAGACAATGAGCAGTTCTTC. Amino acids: CASGRGDRDNEQFF.

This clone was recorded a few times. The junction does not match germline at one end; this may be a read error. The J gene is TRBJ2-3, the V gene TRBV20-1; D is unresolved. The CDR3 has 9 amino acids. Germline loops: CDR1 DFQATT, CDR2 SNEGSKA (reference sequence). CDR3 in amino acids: CSARPPQVF. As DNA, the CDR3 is TGCAGTGCTAGACCTCCCCAGGTTTTT.

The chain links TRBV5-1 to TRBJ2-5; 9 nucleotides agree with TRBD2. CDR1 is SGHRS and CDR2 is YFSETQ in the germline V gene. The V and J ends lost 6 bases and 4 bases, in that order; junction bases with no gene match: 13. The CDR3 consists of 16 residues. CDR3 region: CASTVRGREGRETQYF. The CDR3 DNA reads TGCGCCAGCACCGTCCGGGGGCGGGAGGGACGAGAGACCCAGTACTTC.

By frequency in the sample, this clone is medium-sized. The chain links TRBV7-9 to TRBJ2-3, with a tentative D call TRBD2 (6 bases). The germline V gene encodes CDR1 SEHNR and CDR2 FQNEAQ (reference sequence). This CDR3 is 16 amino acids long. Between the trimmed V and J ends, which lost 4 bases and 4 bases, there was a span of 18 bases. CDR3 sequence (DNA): TGTGCCAGCAGCTCTAGTCGGGGGTCGAGCTCAGATACGCAGTATTTT. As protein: CASSSSRGSSSDTQYF.

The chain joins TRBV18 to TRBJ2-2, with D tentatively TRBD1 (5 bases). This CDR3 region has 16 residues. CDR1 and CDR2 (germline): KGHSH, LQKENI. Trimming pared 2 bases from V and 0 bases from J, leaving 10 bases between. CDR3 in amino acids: CASSPDSEANTGELFF. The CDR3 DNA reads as TGTGCCAGCTCACCAGACAGCGAAGCGAACACCGGGGAGCTGTTTTTT.

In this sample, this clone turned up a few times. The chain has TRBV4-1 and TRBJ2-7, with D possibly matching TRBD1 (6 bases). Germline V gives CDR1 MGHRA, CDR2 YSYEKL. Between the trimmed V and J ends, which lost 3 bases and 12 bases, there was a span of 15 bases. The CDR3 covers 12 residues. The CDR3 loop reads CASSHPRGNMYV. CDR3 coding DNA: TGCGCCAGCAGCCATCCTAGGGGGAATATGTACGTC.

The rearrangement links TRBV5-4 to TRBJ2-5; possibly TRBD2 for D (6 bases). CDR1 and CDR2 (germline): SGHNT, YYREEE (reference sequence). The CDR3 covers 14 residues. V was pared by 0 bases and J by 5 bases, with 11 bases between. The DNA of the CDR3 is TGTGCCAGCAGCTTGGATAGGGACTTGGAGACCCAGTACTTC. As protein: CASSLDRDLETQYF.

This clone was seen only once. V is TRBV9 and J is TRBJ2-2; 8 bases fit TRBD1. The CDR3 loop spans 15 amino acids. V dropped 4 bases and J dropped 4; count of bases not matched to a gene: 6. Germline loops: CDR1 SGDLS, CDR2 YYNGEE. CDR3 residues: CASSPRTGPTGELFF. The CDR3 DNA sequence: TGTGCCAGCAGCCCCCGGACAGGGCCCACCGGGGAGCTGTTTTTT.

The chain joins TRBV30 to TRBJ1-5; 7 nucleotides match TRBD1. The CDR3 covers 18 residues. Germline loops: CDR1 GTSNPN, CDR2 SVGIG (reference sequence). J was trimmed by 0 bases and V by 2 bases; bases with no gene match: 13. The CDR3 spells CAWSKGANKLYSNQPQHF. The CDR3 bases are TGTGCCTGGAGTAAGGGGGCGAACAAATTATATAGCAATCAGCCCCAGCATTTT.

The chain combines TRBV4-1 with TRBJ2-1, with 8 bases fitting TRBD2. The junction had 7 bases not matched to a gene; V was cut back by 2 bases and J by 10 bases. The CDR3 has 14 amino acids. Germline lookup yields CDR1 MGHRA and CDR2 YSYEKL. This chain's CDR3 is CASSQLIAGREQFF. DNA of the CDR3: TGCGCCAGCAGCCAACTAATAGCGGGAAGGGAGCAGTTCTTC.

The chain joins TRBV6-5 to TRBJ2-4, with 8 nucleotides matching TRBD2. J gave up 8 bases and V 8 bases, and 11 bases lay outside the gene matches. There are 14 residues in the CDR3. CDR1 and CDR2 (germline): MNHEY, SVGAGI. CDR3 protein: CASRPPAGEYIQYF. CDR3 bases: TGTGCCAGCCGGCCCCCAGCGGGAGAGTACATTCAGTACTTC.

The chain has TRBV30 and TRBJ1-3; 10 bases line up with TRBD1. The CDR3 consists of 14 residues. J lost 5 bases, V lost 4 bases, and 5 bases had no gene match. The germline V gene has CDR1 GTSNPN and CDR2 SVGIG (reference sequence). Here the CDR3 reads CAWIRQGARNTIYF. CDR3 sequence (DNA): TGTGCCTGGATTCGACAGGGGGCGAGAAACACCATATATTTT. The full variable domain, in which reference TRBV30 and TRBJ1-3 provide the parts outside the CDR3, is SQTIHQWPATLVQPVGSPLSLECTVEGTSNPNLYWYRQAAGRGLQLLFYSVGIGQISSEVPQNLSASRPQDRQFILSSKKLLLSDSGFYLCAWIRQGARNTIYFGEGSWLTVV.

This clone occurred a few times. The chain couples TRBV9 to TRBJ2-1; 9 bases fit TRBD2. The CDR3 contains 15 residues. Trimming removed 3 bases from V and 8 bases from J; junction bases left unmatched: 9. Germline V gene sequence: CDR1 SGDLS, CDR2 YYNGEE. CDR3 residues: CASSGGGALLDEQFF. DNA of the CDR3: TGTGCCAGCAGCGGCGGGGGGGCCCTTTTGGATGAGCAGTTCTTC. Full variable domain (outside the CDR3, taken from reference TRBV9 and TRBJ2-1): DSGVTQTPKHLITATGQRVTLRCSPRSGDLSVYWYQQSLDQGLQFLIQYYNGEERAKGNILERFSAQQFPDLHSELNLSSLELGDSALYFCASSGGGALLDEQFFGPGTRLTVL.

The CDR3 nucleotides are TGTGCCAGCAGCTTTCGACCCGGCGGGGGTTACTTAGGTACGCAGTATTTT. Residues: CASSFRPGGGYLGTQYF. This chain connects TRBV5-6 to TRBJ2-3; 7 bases agree with TRBD2. Losses at the gene ends were 2 bases for V and 8 bases for J; bases not matched to a gene: 17. Germline loops: CDR1 SGHDT, CDR2 YYEEEE. CDR3 length equals 17 residues. The whole variable domain, filled in from reference TRBV5-6 and TRBJ2-3, reads DAGVTQSPTHLIKTRGQQVTLRCSPKSGHDTVSWYQQALGQGPQFIFQYYEEEERQRGNFPDRFSGHQFPNYSSELNVNALLLGDSALYLCASSFRPGGGYLGTQYFGPGTRLTVL.

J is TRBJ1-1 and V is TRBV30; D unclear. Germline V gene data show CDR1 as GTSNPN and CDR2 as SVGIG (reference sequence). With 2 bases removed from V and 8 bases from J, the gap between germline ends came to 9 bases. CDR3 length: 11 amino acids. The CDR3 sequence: CAWSFVREAFF. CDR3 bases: TGTGCCTGGAGTTTCGTCAGGGAAGCTTTCTTT.

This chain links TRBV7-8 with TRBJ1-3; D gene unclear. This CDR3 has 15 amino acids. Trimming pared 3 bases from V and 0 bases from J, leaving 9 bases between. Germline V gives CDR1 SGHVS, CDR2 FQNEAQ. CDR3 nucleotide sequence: TGTGCCAGCAGCTTTGACACGGACTCTGGAAACACCATATATTTT. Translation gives CASSFDTDSGNTIYF.

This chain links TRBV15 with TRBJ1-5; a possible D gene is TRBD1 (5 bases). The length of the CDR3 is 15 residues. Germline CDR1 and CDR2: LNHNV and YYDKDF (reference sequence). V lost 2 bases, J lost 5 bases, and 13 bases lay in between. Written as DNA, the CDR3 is TGTGCCACCAGCAGACCCTCCGCGGGGCATCAGCCCCAGCATTTT. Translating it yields CATSRPSAGHQPQHF.

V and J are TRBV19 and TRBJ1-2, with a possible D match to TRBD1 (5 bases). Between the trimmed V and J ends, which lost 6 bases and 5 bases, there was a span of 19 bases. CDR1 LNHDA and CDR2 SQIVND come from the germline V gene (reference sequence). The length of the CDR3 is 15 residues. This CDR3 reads CASSPGVRGDYGYTF. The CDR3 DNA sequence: TGTGCCAGTAGCCCCGGAGTCCGGGGGGATTATGGCTACACCTTC.

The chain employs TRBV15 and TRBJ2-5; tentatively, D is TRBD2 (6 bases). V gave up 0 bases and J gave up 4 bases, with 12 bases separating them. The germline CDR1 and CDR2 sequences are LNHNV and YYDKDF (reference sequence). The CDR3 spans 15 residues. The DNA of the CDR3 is TGTGCCACCAGCAGAGATCCAATGGGGGGAGAGACCCAGTACTTC. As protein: CATSRDPMGGETQYF.

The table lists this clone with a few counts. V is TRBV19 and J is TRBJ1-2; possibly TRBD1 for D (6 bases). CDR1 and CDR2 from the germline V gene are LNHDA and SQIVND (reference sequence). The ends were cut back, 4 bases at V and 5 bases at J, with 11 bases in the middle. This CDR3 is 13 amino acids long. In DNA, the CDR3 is TGTGCCAGTAGTACCTCGGACAGATATGGCTACACCTTC. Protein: CASSTSDRYGYTF.

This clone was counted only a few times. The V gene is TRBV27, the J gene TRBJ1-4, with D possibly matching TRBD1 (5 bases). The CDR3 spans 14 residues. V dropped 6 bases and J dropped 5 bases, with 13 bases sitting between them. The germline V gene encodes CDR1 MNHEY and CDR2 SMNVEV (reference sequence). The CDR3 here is CASRRGQRNEKLFF. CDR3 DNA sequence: TGTGCCAGCAGGCGGGGCCAGAGGAATGAAAAACTGTTTTTT.

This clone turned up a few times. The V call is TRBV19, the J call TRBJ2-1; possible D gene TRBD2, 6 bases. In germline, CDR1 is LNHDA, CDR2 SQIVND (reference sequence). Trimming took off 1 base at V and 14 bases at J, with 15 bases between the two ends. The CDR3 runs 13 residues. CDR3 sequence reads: CASSIAGASPKFF. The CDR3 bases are TGTGCCAGTAGTATAGCGGGAGCTAGCCCCAAGTTCTTC.

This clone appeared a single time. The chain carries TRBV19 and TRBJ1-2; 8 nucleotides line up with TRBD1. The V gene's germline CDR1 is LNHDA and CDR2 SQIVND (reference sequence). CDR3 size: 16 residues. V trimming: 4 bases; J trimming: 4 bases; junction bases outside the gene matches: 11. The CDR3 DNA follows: TGTGCCAGTAGTACACACGGACAGGGTGGAATCTATGGCTACACCTTC. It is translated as CASSTHGQGGIYGYTF.

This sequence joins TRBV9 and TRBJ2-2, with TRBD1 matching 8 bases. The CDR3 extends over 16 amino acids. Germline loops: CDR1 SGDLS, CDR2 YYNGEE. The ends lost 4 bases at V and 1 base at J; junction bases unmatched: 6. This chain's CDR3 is CASSPRGQENTGELFF. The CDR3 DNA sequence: TGTGCCAGCAGCCCGCGGGGACAGGAGAACACCGGGGAGCTGTTTTTT.

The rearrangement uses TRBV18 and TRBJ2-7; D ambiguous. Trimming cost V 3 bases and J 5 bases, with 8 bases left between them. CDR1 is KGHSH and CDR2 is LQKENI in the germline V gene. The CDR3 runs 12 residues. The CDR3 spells CASSPAMDEQYF. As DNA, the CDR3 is TGTGCCAGCTCACCCGCTATGGACGAGCAGTACTTC.

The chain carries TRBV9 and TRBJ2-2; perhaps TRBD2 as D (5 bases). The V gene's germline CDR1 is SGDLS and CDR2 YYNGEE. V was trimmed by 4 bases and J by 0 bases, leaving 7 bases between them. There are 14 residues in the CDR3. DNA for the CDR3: TGTGCCAGCAGCCCCGGGACGAACACCGGGGAGCTGTTTTTT. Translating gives CASSPGTNTGELFF. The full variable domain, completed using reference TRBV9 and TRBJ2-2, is DSGVTQTPKHLITATGQRVTLRCSPRSGDLSVYWYQQSLDQGLQFLIQYYNGEERAKGNILERFSAQQFPDLHSELNLSSLELGDSALYFCASSPGTNTGELFFGEGSRLTVL.

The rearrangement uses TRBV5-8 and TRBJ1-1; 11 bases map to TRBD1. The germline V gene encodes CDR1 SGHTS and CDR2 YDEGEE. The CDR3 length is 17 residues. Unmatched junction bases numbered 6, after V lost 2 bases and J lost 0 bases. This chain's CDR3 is CASSLGQGAGVNTEAFF. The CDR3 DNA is TGTGCCAGCAGCTTAGGACAGGGGGCCGGAGTGAACACTGAAGCTTTCTTT.

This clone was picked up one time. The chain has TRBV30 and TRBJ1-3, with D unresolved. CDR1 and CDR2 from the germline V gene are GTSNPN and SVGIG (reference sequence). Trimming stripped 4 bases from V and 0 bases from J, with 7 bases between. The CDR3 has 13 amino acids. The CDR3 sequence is CAWTRDSGNTIYF. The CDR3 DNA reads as TGTGCCTGGACCCGGGACTCTGGAAACACCATATATTTT.